The next 24 T cell receptor beta chains were all read from a single sample in a study of Ad26.COV2.S vaccination and SARS-CoV-2 variants. The repertoire was sequenced with immunoSEQ multiplex PCR; TCRdb's copy has only in-frame clones and lacks some. Altogether some 350,000 clones are present, almost 90% being singletons, with the ten largest covering roughly 6%. The treatment was: approximately 18 received Ad26.COV2.S at low or high dose, single or two shots; about five received placebo; per-sample allocation not given. Day 63 after the first injection of vaccine or placebo was the sampling time. The sequences come from peripheral blood, collected in a trial of Ad26.COV2.S vaccine versus placebo. All receptors come from a person between 18 and 59 years old who received the Ad26.COV2.S COVID-19 vaccine or a placebo.

J is TRBJ2-7 and V is TRBV21-1. TRBV21-1 is deemed a pseudogene. The CDR3 has 12 amino acids. CDR3 region: CASQDPYYEQYV. The CDR3 nucleotides are TGTGCCAGCCAGGACCCCTACTACGAGCAGTACGTC.

The J gene is TRBJ1-5, the V gene TRBV6-4; unclear D gene. Germline V gives CDR1 MRHNA, CDR2 SNTAGT. The germline V and J ends were trimmed by 3 bases and 3 bases, with 18 bases remaining between them. The CDR3 consists of 17 residues. DNA of the CDR3: TGTGCCAGCAGTGATATTTACCGGGAGATATACAATCAGCCCCAGCATTTT. This gives the protein CASSDIYREIYNQPQHF.

This clone appeared a few times. The CDR3 DNA follows: TGTGCCATCAGTGGGACATCTCTGAACACTGAAGCTTTCTTT. Protein: CAISGTSLNTEAFF. The chain employs TRBV10-3 and TRBJ1-1; D might be TRBD1 (5 bases). Trimming took off 4 bases at V and 0 bases at J, with 9 bases between the two ends. The germline V gene has CDR1 ENHRY and CDR2 SYGVKD. CDR3 length: 14 residues.

The chain is built from TRBV14 and TRBJ2-1; D perhaps matches TRBD1 (5 bases). Germline V gene sequence: CDR1 SGHDN, CDR2 FVKESK. The CDR3 consists of 14 residues. V gave up 1 base and J gave up 7 bases, with 11 bases separating them. The CDR3 spells CASSQARVRNEQFF. CDR3 nucleotides: TGTGCCAGCAGCCAAGCCAGGGTGCGGAATGAGCAGTTCTTC.

This sequence joins TRBV6-6 and TRBJ2-1; TRBD2 agrees at 7 bases. V lost 5 bases and J lost 8; bases outside the gene matches: 9. CDR3 length equals 14 residues. CDR1 and CDR2 (germline): MNHNY, SVGAGI (reference sequence). CDR3 in DNA: TGTGCCAGCAGTCGCCCCGGGGGGTCCGATGAGCAGTTCTTC. Amino acid sequence: CASSRPGGSDEQFF.

A word on this clone: One end of the junction fails to match germline, which may point to a read error. The chain combines TRBV6-5 with TRBJ1-2; D not resolved. The CDR3 has 11 amino acids. CDR1 MNHEY and CDR2 SVGAGI come from the germline V gene. The CDR3 nucleotides read TGTGCCAGCAGTTCGTACAGCTTCTATTCCTTC. Protein sequence: CASSSYSFYSF.

The CDR3 DNA sequence: TGTGCCAGCTCACCATCGAGGGATTACACTGAAGCTTTCTTT. Its translation is CASSPSRDYTEAFF. The chain has TRBV18 and TRBJ1-1; D unresolved. The CDR3 extends over 14 amino acids. V lost 2 bases to trimming and J lost 3 bases, with 10 bases between them. Germline-derived CDR1 and CDR2 are KGHSH and LQKENI.

The chain uses TRBV7-9 and TRBJ1-1, with TRBD1 matching over 10 bases. CDR3 length equals 15 residues. In germline, CDR1 is SEHNR, CDR2 FQNEAQ (reference sequence). After removal of 5 bases from V and 5 bases from J, the junction contained 8 bases not matched to a gene. The chain's CDR3 is CASSAGQGVRTEAFF. As DNA, the CDR3 is TGTGCCAGCAGCGCCGGACAGGGGGTGAGGACTGAAGCTTTCTTT.

The chain has TRBV13 and TRBJ2-7; the D gene could be TRBD1 or TRBD2 (5 bases each). Germline V gene sequence: CDR1 PRHDT, CDR2 FYEKMQ (reference sequence). The CDR3 is made up of 14 amino acids. The V gene lost 4 bases and the J gene lost 0 bases, with 10 bases spanning the gap. CDR3 protein: CASSSGTSSYEQYF. DNA of the CDR3: TGTGCCAGCAGCTCCGGGACGTCCTCCTACGAGCAGTACTTC.

The chain uses TRBV7-9 and TRBJ2-5; D is unresolved. In germline, CDR1 is SEHNR, CDR2 FQNEAQ (reference sequence). The length of the CDR3 is 14 residues. The V end was cut by 5 bases, the J end by 0 bases, with 10 bases between. CDR3: CASSPTVYQETQYF. CDR3 DNA: TGTGCCAGCAGCCCGACCGTGTACCAAGAGACCCAGTACTTC.

The chain has TRBV5-5 and TRBJ2-7; TRBD1 matches 9 bases. The CDR3 length is 14 residues. J lost 3 bases, V lost 7 bases, and 8 bases had no gene match. Looked up from germline, CDR1 is SGHKS and CDR2 is YYEKEE (reference sequence). CDR3 DNA: TGTGCCAGCGAAATCGGACAGGGGTTCTACGAGCAGTACTTC. It specifies CASEIGQGFYEQYF.

The chain combines TRBV7-2 with TRBJ1-3; the D gene is possibly TRBD1 (6 bases). The germline V gene has CDR1 SGHTA and CDR2 FQGNSA. This CDR3 comprises 16 residues. Trimming shortened V by 4 bases and J by 0 bases, and 13 bases separated the two germline ends. The CDR3 DNA sequence: TGTGCCAGCAGCTATACGGGACAAGTCTCTGGAAACACCATATATTTT. Translation gives CASSYTGQVSGNTIYF.

The chain links TRBV7-9 to TRBJ2-3; unclear D gene. The CDR3 loop spans 15 amino acids. The V end lost 1 base, the J end lost 0 bases, and 8 bases lay between the germline ends. CDR1 is SEHNR and CDR2 is FQNEAQ in the germline V gene (reference sequence). In DNA, the CDR3 is TGTGCCAGCAGCTTAGTACCATCTAGCACAGATACGCAGTATTTT. Amino acid sequence: CASSLVPSSTDTQYF.

V and J are TRBV28 and TRBJ1-1; TRBD1 aligns across 9 bases. V gave up 7 bases and J gave up 2 bases; unmatched junction bases: 11. CDR1 and CDR2 (germline): MDHEN, SYDVKM. This CDR3 comprises 16 residues. The CDR3 DNA follows: TGTGCCAGCAAGGGGGACAGGGTTGAAACTAACACTGAAGCTTTCTTT. This codes for CASKGDRVETNTEAFF. The full variable domain, its missing parts supplied by reference TRBV28 and TRBJ1-1, is DVKVTQSSRYLVKRTGEKVFLECVQDMDHENMFWYRQDPGLGLRLIYFSYDVKMKEKGDIPEGYSVSREKKERFSLILESASTNQTSMYLCASKGDRVETNTEAFFGQGTRLTVV.

This rearrangement joins TRBV11-2 to TRBJ1-6; D call uncertain. The CDR3 consists of 12 residues. Germline V gives CDR1 SGHAT, CDR2 FQNNGV. The germline V and J ends were trimmed by 5 bases and 7 bases, with 6 bases remaining between them. Here the CDR3 reads CASSRENSPLHF. In DNA form, the CDR3 reads TGTGCCAGCAGCCGGGAGAATTCACCCCTCCACTTT.

The rearrangement uses TRBV19 and TRBJ1-2; 7 nucleotides agree with TRBD1. CDR3 length: 14 residues. Germline V gives CDR1 LNHDA, CDR2 SQIVND (reference sequence). Trimming removed 4 bases from V and 8 bases from J; junction bases left unmatched: 10. This chain's CDR3 is CASSTPGQAGGYTF. The CDR3 nucleotides are TGTGCCAGTAGTACCCCAGGACAGGCGGGAGGCTACACCTTC.

J is TRBJ2-1 and V is TRBV13; perhaps TRBD1 as D (6 bases). The CDR3 is made up of 16 amino acids. V shed 1 base and J shed 0 bases, with 10 bases lying between them. CDR1 and CDR2 from the germline V gene are PRHDT and FYEKMQ (reference sequence). The CDR3 is CASSLEGDGSYNEQFF. In DNA, the CDR3 is TGTGCCAGCAGCTTAGAGGGGGATGGCTCCTACAATGAGCAGTTCTTC.

The chain uses TRBV5-6 and TRBJ1-3; maybe TRBD1 (5 bases). Germline CDR1 SGHDT, CDR2 YYEEEE. This CDR3 comprises 17 residues. V gave up 4 bases and J gave up 0 bases, with 17 bases separating them. The chain's CDR3 is CASSEVSRTSSGNTIYF. CDR3 nucleotides: TGTGCCAGCAGCGAGGTCAGCCGGACAAGCTCTGGAAACACCATATATTTT.

V gene TRBV7-2 combines with J gene TRBJ2-2, with a possible D match to TRBD1 (5 bases). This CDR3 spans 17 amino acids. Germline CDR1 SGHTA, CDR2 FQGNSA. Deletions cut 4 bases from V and 5 bases from J, with 20 bases between. CDR3 loop: CASSSPAQGGGTGELFF. The CDR3 nucleotides read TGTGCCAGCAGCTCCCCCGCCCAGGGCGGTGGGACCGGGGAGCTGTTTTTT.

The chain is built from TRBV28 and TRBJ1-1, with D perhaps matching TRBD1 (5 bases). Germline CDR1 is MDHEN and CDR2 is SYDVKM. The CDR3 has 15 residues. V lost 3 bases and J 0 bases, leaving 11 bases between the germline ends. In DNA, the CDR3 is TGTGCCAGCAGTTTTGATGACAGAGTGAACACTGAAGCTTTCTTT. As protein: CASSFDDRVNTEAFF.

This chain connects TRBV5-1 to TRBJ2-4; maybe TRBD2 (6 bases). Germline lookup yields CDR1 SGHRS and CDR2 YFSETQ. Trimming took off 0 bases at V and 3 bases at J, with 10 bases between the two ends. This CDR3 comprises 15 residues. For the CDR3, the DNA is TGCGCCAGCAGCTTGGAGGAGGGGTACAAAAACATTCAGTACTTC. Protein: CASSLEEGYKNIQYF.

V and J are TRBV19 and TRBJ2-1; 9 bases match TRBD1. V gave up 6 bases and J gave up 4 bases; unmatched junction bases: 4. In germline, CDR1 is LNHDA, CDR2 SQIVND (reference sequence). The CDR3 contains 14 residues. The CDR3 sequence: CASRRTGVYNEQFF. In DNA form, the CDR3 reads TGTGCCAGTAGAAGGACAGGGGTTTACAATGAGCAGTTCTTC. Full variable domain (missing parts from reference TRBV19 and TRBJ2-1): DGGITQSPKYLFRKEGQNVTLSCEQNLNHDAMYWYRQDPGQGLRLIYYSQIVNDFQKGDIAEGYSVSREKKESFPLTVTSAQKNPTAFYLCASRRTGVYNEQFFGPGTRLTVL.

The rearrangement joins TRBV6-5 to TRBJ2-2; TRBD2 might be the D (6 bases). The CDR3 spans 13 residues. V lost 11 bases and J 2 bases, leaving 12 bases between the germline ends. Per the germline V gene, CDR1 is MNHEY and CDR2 is SVGAGI. For the CDR3, the DNA is TGTGCCGTAGGGACTCCTAACACCGGGGAGCTGTTTTTT. Translating gives CAVGTPNTGELFF.

This sequence joins TRBV10-3 and TRBJ1-1, with unresolved D. Germline CDR1 is ENHRY and CDR2 is SYGVKD. Trimming took 0 bases from V and 4 from J, leaving 9 bases between them. The CDR3 totals 14 residues. The CDR3 DNA reads TGTGCCATCAGTGAGTCGCTGGGTTTCACTGAAGCTTTCTTT. It specifies CAISESLGFTEAFF.